This T cell receptor beta chain was obtained from a study of T-cell reconstitution after alpha-beta-depleted transplantation in children. This clonotype appeared many times. Its antigen is as yet unknown. Molecular barcoding with unique molecular identifiers was used for the TCRbeta library. MiXCR was run by TCRdb on the PCR reads, yielding one entry per CDR3 protein. The repertoire has fewer than 1 million distinct CDR3 sequences, approximately 15% of them found once; the top ten carry around 5.3%. Overall study findings and caveats: By one year post-transplant, T-cell counts and diversity largely arose from T cells that were newly produced. Elevated TCRbeta diversity at day 60 was traced, in some patients, to surviving recipient T cells and thymic progenitors. About two months after transplant, alpha-beta T cells reportedly came from several hundred expanded graft clones.

This CDR3 is 19 amino acids long. Germline trimming cut 5 bases from V and 5 bases from J; bases unmatched to any gene: 22. The chain couples TRBV12-3 or TRBV12-4 to TRBJ2-5; TRBD1 matches at 8 bases. The material was PBMCs, mostly from graft donor cells, obtained 360 days after TCRalphabeta/CD19-depleted stem cell transplant. This clonotype originated in a male patient aged 10 to 17 who had a stem cell transplant for acute lymphoblastic leukemia, so the T cells may come from the graft donor. In DNA, the CDR3 is TGTGCCAGCAGTGGAGAACCGGGACAGGTCTTCATCTCTTGGGAGACCCAGTACTTC. Encoded protein: CASSGEPGQVFISWETQYF.